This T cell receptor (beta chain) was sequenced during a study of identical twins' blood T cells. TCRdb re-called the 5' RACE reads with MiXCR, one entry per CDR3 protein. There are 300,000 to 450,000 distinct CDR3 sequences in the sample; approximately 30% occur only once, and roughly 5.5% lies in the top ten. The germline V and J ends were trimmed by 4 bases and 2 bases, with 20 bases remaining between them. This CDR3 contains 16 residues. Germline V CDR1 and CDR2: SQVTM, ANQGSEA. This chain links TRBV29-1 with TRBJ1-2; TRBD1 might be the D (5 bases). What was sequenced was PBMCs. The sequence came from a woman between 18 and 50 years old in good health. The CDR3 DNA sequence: TGCAGCGTTGTAACGCGTATCAAGGGACGGAACTATGGCTACACCTTC. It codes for CSVVTRIKGRNYGYTF. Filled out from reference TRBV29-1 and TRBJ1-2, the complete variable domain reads SAVISQKPSRDICQRGTSLTIQCQVDSQVTMMFWYRQQPGQSLTLIATANQGSEATYESGFVIDKFPISRPNLTFSTLTVSNMSPEDSSIYLCSVVTRIKGRNYGYTFGSGTRLTVV.